This entry lists 10 T cell receptor beta chains sequenced from one sample in a study of T cells after yellow fever vaccination. TCRdb ran MiXCR on the 5' RACE reads and lists one entry per CDR3 protein. Among 450,000 to 550,000 distinct CDR3 sequences, approximately 21% were seen once, and the ten largest hold roughly 13%. This specimen consisted of PBMCs, obtained 15 days after the yellow fever booster vaccination. The receptors stem from a young man who received the YFV17D yellow fever vaccine.

The chain employs TRBV29-1 and TRBJ2-1; D not certain. Trimming left V 1 base short and J 9 bases short, with 10 bases between. The germline gives CDR1 SQVTM, CDR2 ANQGSEA. The CDR3 sequence is 12 residues long. The CDR3 DNA follows: TGCAGCGTTGAAGGATCGCGCGGTGAGCAGTTCTTC. This translates into CSVEGSRGEQFF.

The genes are TRBV20-1 and TRBJ2-3; D perhaps matches TRBD1 (5 bases). V was trimmed by 3 bases and J by 2 bases, leaving 12 bases between them. The CDR3 loop spans 14 amino acids. Looked up from germline, CDR1 is DFQATT and CDR2 is SNEGSKA (reference sequence). The CDR3 loop is CSASPDTLTDTQYF. CDR3 sequence (DNA): TGCAGTGCTAGTCCGGACACCCTCACAGATACGCAGTATTTT.

The sample holds a few counts of this clonotype. J is TRBJ2-7 and V is TRBV7-9, with TRBD2 identical over 7 bases. Unmatched junction bases numbered 7, after V lost 10 bases and J lost 4 bases. CDR1 is SEHNR and CDR2 is FQNEAQ in the germline V gene (reference sequence). The CDR3 extends over 12 amino acids. CDR3 DNA sequence: TGTGCCACCGGCGGGGGTGGGTACGAGCAGTACTTC. Amino acids: CATGGGGYEQYF.

The gene calls are TRBV10-3 and TRBJ2-3, with 7 bases lining up with TRBD2. CDR1 and CDR2 (germline): ENHRY, SYGVKD. The CDR3 spans 18 residues. The V gene end was trimmed by 10 bases and the J gene end by 4 bases; junction bases not matched to a gene: 23. CDR3 DNA: TGTGCCAAATCTCGATTGGACCTCGGGGCGGGAGCCCCAGATACGCAGTATTTT. This sequence encodes CAKSRLDLGAGAPDTQYF.

V is TRBV20-1 and J is TRBJ2-3; 13 bases line up with TRBD2. The J segment lost 4 bases and the V segment lost 6 bases, leaving 7 bases of the junction unmatched. The germline gives CDR1 DFQATT, CDR2 SNEGSKA (reference sequence). The CDR3 totals 15 residues. DNA of the CDR3: TGCAGTGCCCGGACTAGCGGGAGAGAATCAGATACGCAGTATTTT. Its protein product is CSARTSGRESDTQYF.

The chain carries TRBV7-9 and TRBJ2-5; tentatively, D is TRBD1 (5 bases). CDR3 size: 16 residues. The V and J ends lost 4 bases and 4 bases respectively, with 19 bases between them. Germline values: CDR1 SEHNR, CDR2 FQNEAQ (reference sequence). CDR3 nucleotides: TGTGCCAGCAGCTCTCTTAGGCAGTTGGGGCGAGAGACCCAGTACTTC. Protein sequence: CASSSLRQLGRETQYF.

The sample holds many counts of this clonotype. The gene calls are TRBV4-3 and TRBJ2-1; D gene uncertain. Germline CDR1 LGHNA, CDR2 YSLEER. Trimming removed 0 bases from V and 6 bases from J, with 9 bases in between. The CDR3 runs to 14 residues. The CDR3 loop reads CASSQEGTPNEQFF. The CDR3 nucleotides are TGCGCCAGCAGCCAAGAAGGAACGCCCAATGAGCAGTTCTTC.

This rearrangement joins TRBV7-2 to TRBJ2-5, with a tentative D call TRBD1 (5 bases). Germline V gene lookup returns CDR1 SGHTA and CDR2 FQGNSA. The length of the CDR3 is 15 residues. V was shortened by 5 bases and J by 5 bases, with 18 bases between the two germline ends. In DNA form, the CDR3 reads TGTGCCAGCAGCGCAGGGTCCGGCGGTTGGGAGACCCAGTACTTC. This codes for CASSAGSGGWETQYF.

The rearrangement links TRBV15 to TRBJ2-1; the D gene is possibly TRBD1 (5 bases). The V end was cut by 5 bases, the J end by 9 bases, with 11 bases between. Per germline, CDR1 LNHNV and CDR2 YYDKDF (reference sequence). CDR3 length equals 12 residues. For the CDR3, the DNA is TGTGCCACCAGCCCCCATCAGGGTGAGCAGTTCTTC. Residues: CATSPHQGEQFF.

This clonotype has just one count. The rearrangement joins TRBV6-5 to TRBJ2-3; perhaps TRBD2 as D (6 bases). The CDR3 contains 14 residues. Germline-derived CDR1 and CDR2 are MNHEY and SVGAGI. The germline V and J ends were trimmed by 1 base and 10 bases, with 15 bases remaining between them. CDR3 DNA sequence: TGTGCCAGCAGTTACTTCAGGGACTCGGGTCCGCAGTATTTT. Its protein product is CASSYFRDSGPQYF.